The text below deals with one TCR beta chain. Its target is unknown. This sample stems from a study of cytomegalovirus exposure and HLA in healthy donors. Study information: The Caucasian-associated ancestry cluster held roughly 80% of roughly 400 genotyped donors.

The PCR used 60 Vbeta and 13 Jbeta primers. The table came from immunoSEQ multiplex PCR; TCRdb's copy has only in-frame clones and leaves some out. The sample has about 180,000 clones; 79% are singletons. Points from the study as a whole: Data from an earlier analysis indicated that most TCR beta V segments were productive either about 90% or about 30% of the time.

V was pared by 3 bases and J by 8 bases, with 8 bases of the junction left unmatched. Germline CDR1 is SGDLS and CDR2 is YYNGEE. This CDR3 contains 17 residues. This chain joins TRBV9 and TRBJ2-1, with 16 bases identical to TRBD2. Source material: PBMCs. The source of this sequence is a woman in her 40s in good health and CMV-seronegative. In DNA, the CDR3 is TGTGCCAGCAGCGCAGGGGGACTAGCGGGAGGGTTTTATGAGCAGTTCTTC. This translates into CASSAGGLAGGFYEQFF.